These 2 T cell receptor beta chains share one sample of origin, sequenced in a study of blood T cell repertoires in COVID-19. Sequencing used immunoSEQ multiplex PCR; TCRdb keeps in-frame clones, though not all of them. The sample carries 200,000 to 300,000 clones, 80% to 90% recorded once. The sample consisted of peripheral blood. The receptor source for this set is a middle-aged man who had recovered from COVID-19.

The V call is TRBV4-1, the J call TRBJ1-4, with 7 bases identical to TRBD1. CDR1 and CDR2 (germline): MGHRA, YSYEKL. The V gene end was trimmed by 0 bases and the J gene end by 7 bases; junction bases not matched to a gene: 11. This CDR3 region has 17 residues. CDR3 coding DNA: TGCGCCAGCAGCCAAGATAATTTCCGGACAGGAGGTGAAAAACTGTTTTTT. Its protein product is CASSQDNFRTGGEKLFF.

V gene TRBV10-1 combines with J gene TRBJ2-5, with 12 bases that match TRBD2. This CDR3 spans 15 amino acids. Germline V lookup: CDR1 WNHNN, CDR2 SYGVQD (reference sequence). V shed 4 bases, J shed 5 bases, and the junction held 5 bases outside the gene matches. This chain's CDR3 is CASSGTSGAGETQYF. For the CDR3, the DNA is TGCGCCAGCAGTGGGACTAGCGGGGCTGGGGAGACCCAGTACTTC.